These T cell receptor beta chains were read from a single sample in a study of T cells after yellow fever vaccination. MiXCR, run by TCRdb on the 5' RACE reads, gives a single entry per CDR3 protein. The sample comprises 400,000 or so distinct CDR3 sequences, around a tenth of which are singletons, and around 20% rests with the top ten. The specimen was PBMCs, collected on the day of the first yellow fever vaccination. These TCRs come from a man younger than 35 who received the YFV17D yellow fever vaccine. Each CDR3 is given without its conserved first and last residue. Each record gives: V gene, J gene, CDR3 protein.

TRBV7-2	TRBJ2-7	ASSFLTPGQNYEQY
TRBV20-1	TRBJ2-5	SAARGEETQY
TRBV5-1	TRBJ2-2	ASSLGNYRDTGELF
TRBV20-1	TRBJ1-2	SAREGATTNYGYT
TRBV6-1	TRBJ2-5	ASSSGTAYQETQY
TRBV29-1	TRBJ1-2	SVQGGGGVYGYT
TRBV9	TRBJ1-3	ASSTGQSRGNTIY
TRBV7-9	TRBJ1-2	ASSLAGRENGYT
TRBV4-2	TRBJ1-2	ASSQDFGGSRGGAYGYT
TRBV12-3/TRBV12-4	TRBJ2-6	ASSFDTSGANVLT
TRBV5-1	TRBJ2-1	ASSGSERSYNEQF
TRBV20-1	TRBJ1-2	SAWDRGTSYT
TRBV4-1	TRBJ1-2	ASSQGRQGTYGYT
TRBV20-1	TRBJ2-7	SARGPGPGGTIYEQY
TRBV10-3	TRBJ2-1	AISEFTGVYNEQF
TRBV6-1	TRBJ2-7	ASKPGQALEQY
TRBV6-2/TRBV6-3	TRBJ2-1	ASSYSKRGLGEQF
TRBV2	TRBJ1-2	ASSEASPPGA
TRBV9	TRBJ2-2	ASSGWGRPPNTGELF
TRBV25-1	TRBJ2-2	ASSLSGGVAGELF
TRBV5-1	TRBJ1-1	ASSLVTGETEAF
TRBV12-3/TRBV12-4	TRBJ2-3	ASIMDEGWDTQY
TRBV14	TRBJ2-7	ASSPGGKQY
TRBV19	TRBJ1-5	ASGEEAGGLNQPQH
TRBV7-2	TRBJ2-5	ASSARSGKKETQY
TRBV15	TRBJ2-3	ATSRDRMAGVSWTDTQY
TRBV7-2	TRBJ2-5	ASSLLRTQETQY
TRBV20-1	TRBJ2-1	SGMGLGRNEQF
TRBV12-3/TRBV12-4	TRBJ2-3	ASSFVGGAYTQY
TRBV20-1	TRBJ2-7	SARDGRRSYEQY
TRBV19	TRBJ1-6	ASSLQGNNSPLH
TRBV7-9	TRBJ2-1	ASSPLELEEQF
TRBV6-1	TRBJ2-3	ASSEGQGVKY
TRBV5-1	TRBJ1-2	ASSLQGARDYGYT
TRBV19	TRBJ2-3	ASSIFDTQY
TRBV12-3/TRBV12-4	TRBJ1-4	ASSLNSATNEKLF
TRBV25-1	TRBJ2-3	ASSDPRDYSTDTQY
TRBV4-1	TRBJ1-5	ASSQEGGTRNQPQH
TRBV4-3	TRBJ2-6	ASSQESGRMAGANVLT
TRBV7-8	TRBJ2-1	ASSLGLRGGSNEQF
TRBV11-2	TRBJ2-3	ASSFRTHYTDTQY
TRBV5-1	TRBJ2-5	ASSLGSPTGAGETQY
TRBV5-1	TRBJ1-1	ASSLTPGLNTEAF
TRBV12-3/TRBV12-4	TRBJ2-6	ASSPPAFGANVLT
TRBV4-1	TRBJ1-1	ASSHSRQGGTEAF
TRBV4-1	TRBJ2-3	ASSRGQGLTDTQY
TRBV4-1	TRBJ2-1	ASSQSGTGEARYNEQF
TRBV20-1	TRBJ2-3	SAREASRDTQY
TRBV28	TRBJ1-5	ASKEHSNQPQH
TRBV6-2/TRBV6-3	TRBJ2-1	ASRPPSGEQF
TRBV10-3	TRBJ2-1	AITLAPSGFEQF
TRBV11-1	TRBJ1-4	ASSLAGGFHYLGEKLF
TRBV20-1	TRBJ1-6	SAPNDRDVNSPLH
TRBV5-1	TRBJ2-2	ASSLEGATGELF
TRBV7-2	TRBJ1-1	ASSLGSGGTEAF
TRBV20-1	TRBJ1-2	SASGQGFNYGYT
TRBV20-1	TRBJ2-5	SAPRGPGLQETQY